The next 24 T cell receptor beta chains were all read from a single sample in a study of blood T cells in healthy people across ages. A second about 7 to 12 cycle PCR used barcoded and J-beta primers. TCRdb re-called the 5' RACE reads with MiXCR, one entry per CDR3 protein. The table includes hundreds of thousands of distinct CDR3 sequences, roughly half detected once. Input material: blood. These receptor sequences come from a man aged 55 to 70 in good health.

The chain links TRBV4-3 to TRBJ2-5, with TRBD1 matching 9 bases. In germline, CDR1 is LGHNA, CDR2 YSLEER. This CDR3 is 15 amino acids long. V trimming: 4 bases; J trimming: 3 bases; junction bases outside the gene matches: 6. CDR3 DNA: TGCGCCAGCAGCCTCCGGGACAGGGAGAAAGAGACCCAGTACTTC. Protein: CASSLRDREKETQYF.

In this sample, this clonotype turned up a few times. V gene TRBV24-1 combines with J gene TRBJ2-7, with 9 bases identical to TRBD1. Germline V CDR1 and CDR2: KGHDR, SFDVKD. The CDR3 runs to 15 residues. Trimming cost V 8 bases and J 2 bases; bases outside gene matches: 9. DNA of the CDR3: TGTGCCACCACCATGGACAGGGGAGGGACCTACGAGCAGTACTTC. This translates into CATTMDRGGTYEQYF.

The rearrangement uses TRBV7-2 and TRBJ1-2; possibly TRBD1 for D (5 bases). The germline V gene has CDR1 SGHTA and CDR2 FQGNSA. Trimming removed 6 bases at V and 3 bases at J, with 14 bases between. The CDR3 extends over 14 amino acids. The CDR3 sequence is CASSTRGGDYGYTF. The CDR3 DNA follows: TGTGCCAGCAGTACCCGAGGAGGGGACTATGGCTACACCTTC.

The chain employs TRBV27 and TRBJ2-3; D gene ambiguous. Germline V gives CDR1 MNHEY, CDR2 SMNVEV (reference sequence). There are 13 residues in the CDR3. Deletions cut 5 bases from V and 4 bases from J, with 10 bases between. The DNA of the CDR3 is TGTGCCAGCAGTCCTTGGGTGGCAGATACGCAGTATTTT. Encoded protein: CASSPWVADTQYF.

The genes are TRBV27 and TRBJ1-1; D is unresolved. CDR3 size: 13 residues. CDR1 is MNHEY, CDR2 SMNVEV, per germline (reference sequence). Deletions cut 6 bases from V and 0 bases from J, with 8 bases between. The CDR3 DNA reads TGTGCCAGCAGCTCACCTCTGAACACTGAAGCTTTCTTT. Protein sequence: CASSSPLNTEAFF.

The chain combines TRBV6-5 with TRBJ2-3; D not resolved. The CDR3 loop spans 13 amino acids. Per germline, CDR1 MNHEY and CDR2 SVGAGI. With 6 bases removed from V and 5 bases from J, the gap between germline ends came to 12 bases. Here the CDR3 reads CASRQEVVDTQYF. DNA for the CDR3: TGTGCCAGCAGGCAAGAGGTCGTAGATACGCAGTATTTT.

The sample holds a few counts of this clonotype. The V gene is TRBV6-4, the J gene TRBJ1-2; D possibly corresponds to TRBD1 (5 bases). Trimming cost V 4 bases and J 5 bases, with 11 bases left between them. The CDR3 length is 13 residues. Germline loops: CDR1 MRHNA, CDR2 SNTAGT. The CDR3 sequence is CASSGGPVYGYTF. The CDR3 DNA reads as TGTGCCAGCAGTGGGGGACCTGTTTATGGCTACACCTTC.

For the CDR3, the DNA is TGCAGTGCTCGTCTCGGGGAGAATTTGGCAGATACGCAGTATTTT. Translating gives CSARLGENLADTQYF. The gene calls are TRBV20-1 and TRBJ2-3, with D maybe TRBD2 (5 bases). Germline values: CDR1 DFQATT, CDR2 SNEGSKA (reference sequence). This CDR3 spans 15 amino acids. Trimming took off 5 bases at V and 4 bases at J, with 19 bases between the two ends.

The gene calls are TRBV29-1 and TRBJ1-4; 9 bases agree with TRBD1. CDR1 is SQVTM and CDR2 is ANQGSEA in the germline V gene. The CDR3 length is 14 residues. V was pared by 6 bases and J by 7 bases, with 9 bases of the junction left unmatched. The CDR3 region is CSVLGQGGSEKLFF. CDR3 coding DNA: TGCAGCGTCCTGGGACAGGGAGGGTCTGAAAAACTGTTTTTT.

The CDR3 protein is CSESGDLPTEAFF. The CDR3 DNA follows: TGCAGTGAATCAGGGGATCTGCCCACTGAAGCTTTCTTT. The rearrangement uses TRBV20-1 and TRBJ1-1; tentative D call: TRBD1 (6 bases). The CDR3 length is 13 residues. V lost 7 bases, J lost 4 bases, and 16 bases lay in between. Germline loops: CDR1 DFQATT, CDR2 SNEGSKA (reference sequence).

This chain links TRBV28 with TRBJ2-1; maybe TRBD2 (6 bases). Germline CDR1 is MDHEN and CDR2 is SYDVKM. The CDR3 covers 15 residues. Trimming cost V 5 bases and J 3 bases, with 14 bases left between them. In nucleotides, the CDR3 is TGTGCCAGCAGTCCCGGGAGATCCTTCTACAATGAGCAGTTCTTC. This translates into CASSPGRSFYNEQFF.

This chain connects TRBV7-2 to TRBJ2-1; TRBD2 agrees at 9 bases. Unmatched junction bases numbered 3, after V lost 6 bases and J lost 0 bases. The length of the CDR3 is 15 residues. The germline V gene encodes CDR1 SGHTA and CDR2 FQGNSA. Here the CDR3 DNA reads TGTGCCAGCAGGACTAGCGGACCCTCCTACAATGAGCAGTTCTTC. This codes for CASRTSGPSYNEQFF.

The CDR3 DNA follows: TGCAGCGGTCTAGGGGGCGACTATGGCTACACCTTC. Residues: CSGLGGDYGYTF. This chain uses TRBV29-1 with TRBJ1-2; 7 bases are a match to TRBD1. Germline V gene lookup returns CDR1 SQVTM and CDR2 ANQGSEA. The CDR3 length is 12 residues. The V and J ends lost 7 bases and 3 bases, in that order; junction bases with no gene match: 5.

This clonotype was detected only a few times. The chain uses TRBV5-1 and TRBJ2-1, with D possibly matching TRBD1 (6 bases). The CDR3 is made up of 15 amino acids. Germline values: CDR1 SGHRS, CDR2 YFSETQ. Between the trimmed V and J ends, which lost 0 bases and 4 bases, there was a span of 11 bases. The chain's CDR3 is CASSLEADRYNEQFF. CDR3 nucleotide sequence: TGCGCCAGCAGCTTGGAGGCGGACAGATACAATGAGCAGTTCTTC.

This clonotype was found a few times. The J gene is TRBJ2-2, the V gene TRBV7-2; no clear D gene. The CDR3 has 12 amino acids. The germline V gene has CDR1 SGHTA and CDR2 FQGNSA. The V and J ends lost 3 bases and 4 bases respectively, with 3 bases between them. This CDR3 reads CASSFSTGELFF. The CDR3 DNA sequence: TGTGCCAGCAGCTTTTCCACCGGGGAGCTGTTTTTT. Full variable domain (rest looked up from reference TRBV7-2 and TRBJ2-2): GAGVSQSPSNKVTEKGKDVELRCDPISGHTALYWYRQSLGQGLEFLIYFQGNSAPDKSGLPSDRFSAERTGGSVSTLTIQRTQQEDSAVYLCASSFSTGELFFGEGSRLTVL.

This clonotype was observed a handful of times. The V and J genes are TRBV20-1 and TRBJ1-2; a possible D gene is TRBD1 (6 bases). Germline CDR1 reads DFQATT; CDR2 reads SNEGSKA (reference sequence). V was trimmed by 5 bases and J by 2 bases, leaving 9 bases between them. The CDR3 spans 12 residues. CDR3: CSAGGANYGYTF. DNA for the CDR3: TGCAGTGCTGGGGGCGCGAACTATGGCTACACCTTC.

V usage is TRBV20-1 and J usage is TRBJ1-4; D not certain. This CDR3 region has 14 residues. Germline V lookup: CDR1 DFQATT, CDR2 SNEGSKA (reference sequence). V was clipped by 0 bases and J by 4 bases, with 9 bases between them. The CDR3 spells CSAREGTHNEKLFF. CDR3 bases: TGCAGTGCTAGAGAAGGTACCCATAATGAAAAACTGTTTTTT.

There are a few counts of this clonotype. J is TRBJ2-3 and V is TRBV5-1; either TRBD1 or TRBD2 may supply D (5 bases each). CDR1 is SGHRS, CDR2 YFSETQ, per germline. The V and J ends lost 4 bases and 2 bases respectively, with 11 bases between them. The CDR3 is 14 residues long. This CDR3 reads CASSGGTNTDTQYF. CDR3 nucleotides: TGCGCCAGCAGCGGGGGAACGAACACAGATACGCAGTATTTT.

The chain has TRBV28 and TRBJ2-2; 9 nucleotides match TRBD2. Germline V gene lookup returns CDR1 MDHEN and CDR2 SYDVKM. With 6 bases clipped from V and 5 bases from J, the junction kept 4 bases outside the gene matches. This CDR3 spans 14 amino acids. Here the CDR3 reads CASRSSGATGELFF. The CDR3 DNA reads TGTGCCAGCAGGTCTAGCGGGGCGACCGGGGAGCTGTTTTTT.

The genes are TRBV11-2 and TRBJ2-2; D tentatively reads TRBD1 or TRBD2 (5 bases each). Trimming cost V 0 bases and J 0 bases, with 11 bases left between them. The germline CDR1 and CDR2 sequences are SGHAT and FQNNGV. CDR3 size: 17 residues. In nucleotides, the CDR3 is TGTGCCAGCAGCTTAGAGGGACGGATCGCGAACACCGGGGAGCTGTTTTTT. Its translation: CASSLEGRIANTGELFF.

This clonotype was counted a few times. The rearrangement links TRBV15 to TRBJ2-5, with a tentative D call TRBD1 (7 bases). Per germline, CDR1 LNHNV and CDR2 YYDKDF (reference sequence). V was clipped by 1 base and J by 5 bases, with 14 bases between them. The CDR3 runs 15 residues. The CDR3 spells CATSRAAGGGETQYF. The CDR3 DNA reads TGTGCCACCAGCAGAGCGGCAGGGGGAGGTGAGACCCAGTACTTC.

V and J are TRBV6-6 and TRBJ2-1, with 12 nucleotides matching TRBD1. The V gene end was trimmed by 5 bases and the J gene end by 6 bases; junction bases not matched to a gene: 8. The CDR3 runs 16 residues. Germline loops: CDR1 MNHNY, CDR2 SVGAGI (reference sequence). This CDR3 is CASSPRDRGRSNEQFF. The CDR3 DNA follows: TGTGCCAGCAGTCCCCGGGACAGGGGGCGAAGCAATGAGCAGTTCTTC.

The chain combines TRBV9 with TRBJ2-1; D gene uncertain. The ends were cut back, 4 bases at V and 10 bases at J, with 12 bases in the middle. The germline CDR1 and CDR2 sequences are SGDLS and YYNGEE. The CDR3 sequence is 12 residues long. CDR3 sequence (DNA): TGTGCCAGCAGCCCGGGCCTCCGGGAGCAGTTCTTC. It is translated as CASSPGLREQFF.

This chain uses TRBV7-9 with TRBJ2-4; D might be TRBD1 (5 bases). The CDR3 runs 16 residues. Germline-derived CDR1 and CDR2 are SEHNR and FQNEAQ (reference sequence). V was shortened by 7 bases and J by 1 base, with 17 bases between the two germline ends. CDR3 amino acids: CASTRSLDSAKNIQYF. As DNA, the CDR3 is TGTGCCAGCACCCGCTCCCTCGACAGCGCCAAAAACATTCAGTACTTC.